This note documents a single T cell receptor (beta chain) sequence. The length of the CDR3 is 12 residues. Germline-derived CDR1 and CDR2 are LNHNV and YYDKDF (reference sequence). Trimming removed 6 bases at V and 4 bases at J, with 9 bases between. These data come from a study of Ad26.COV2.S vaccination and SARS-CoV-2 variants. Clones were read by immunoSEQ multiplex PCR, and TCRdb kept only the in-frame ones, dropping some. The sample comprises 300,000 to 350,000 clones, less than 90% of which are singletons, and approximately 5.9% rests with the top ten. The sample's treatment: about 20 received Ad26.COV2.S at low or high dose, single or two shots; 5 received placebo; per-sample allocation not given. Sampling was performed 63 days after the first vaccine or placebo injection.

The receptor was isolated from a person between 18 and 60 years old who received the Ad26.COV2.S COVID-19 vaccine or a placebo. The material was peripheral blood, obtained in a trial of Ad26.COV2.S vaccine versus placebo. The chain uses TRBV15 and TRBJ1-1; D call uncertain. The CDR3 sequence is CATRTISTEAFF. The DNA of the CDR3 is TGTGCCACCAGGACCATATCCACTGAAGCTTTCTTT.